This T cell receptor beta chain was captured by sequencing in a study of T cell changes during pregnancy in multiple sclerosis. The CDR3 sequence is 14 residues long. CDR1 is ENHRY and CDR2 is SYGVKD in the germline V gene. After removal of 6 bases from V and 5 bases from J, the junction contained 6 bases not matched to a gene. Sequenced by immunoSEQ multiplex PCR; TCRdb stores in-frame clones only, minus some. In the table there are some 67,000 clones, about 90% of which are singletons. V gene TRBV10-3 combines with J gene TRBJ2-1; TRBD2 matches 8 bases. The material was peripheral blood, obtained after pregnancy. The clonotype was recovered from a female donor with multiple sclerosis, enrolled in a pregnancy study. CDR3 residues: CAIRLGLVDNEQFF. CDR3 in DNA: TGTGCCATCAGATTGGGACTAGTCGACAATGAGCAGTTCTTC.